Detailed here is one T cell receptor (beta chain). PCR employed 60 Vbeta and 13 Jbeta primers. This table comes from immunoSEQ multiplex PCR, and its TCRdb copy is limited to in-frame clones, with some not included. The sample records around 120,000 clones, over 80% being singletons. The sample is drawn from a study of cytomegalovirus exposure and HLA in healthy donors. This CDR3 spans 16 amino acids. CDR1 is SGHNT and CDR2 is YYREEE in the germline V gene (reference sequence). With 0 bases clipped from V and 4 bases from J, the junction kept 5 bases outside the gene matches. The sequence was collected from a boy aged 5 to 17 in good health and CMV-seronegative. The rearrangement links TRBV5-4 to TRBJ2-2, with TRBD2 identical over 8 bases. The material sequenced was PBMCs. The CDR3 reads CASSLAGGQGTGELFF. The CDR3 nucleotides are TGTGCCAGCAGCTTGGCGGGGGGGCAGGGCACCGGGGAGCTGTTTTTT.